This T cell receptor (beta chain) is from a study of blood T cell repertoires in COVID-19. Study details: Some COVID-19 samples were acute and others convalescent; all came from the United States, Italy and Spain.

In the study's own analysis: Amplification of reference gene primers provided the estimated nucleated cell counts. The protocol was immunoSEQ multiplex PCR, while the TCRdb copy is restricted to in-frame clones and leaves out a portion. The V and J calls and the clone size are those of that table, but D and trimming were determined from the DNA. Of about 270,000 clones listed, 80% to 95% are singletons. Germline V gene data show CDR1 as SGHTA and CDR2 as FQGTGA. The germline V and J ends were trimmed by 5 bases and 6 bases, with 25 bases remaining between them. This CDR3 has 18 residues. Sample: PBMCs or T cells enriched from blood (not recorded which). This receptor was identified in a man aged 40-49 years who had been exposed to COVID-19. The genes are TRBV7-3 and TRBJ2-2; TRBD1 is a possible D gene (5 bases). In DNA, the CDR3 is TGTGCCAGCAGCCCCGTCCCCCCGACAGTGCAAAGCCCCGGGGAGCTGTTTTTT. Its protein product is CASSPVPPTVQSPGELFF.